This entry describes one T cell receptor beta chain. Its antigen is currently unknown. Naive CD8 cells, CD45RO-negative and positively selected for CCR7, excluded terminally differentiated effector memory CD45RA+ cells. The source of the sample is a study of shared clonotypes between healthy human individuals. Assay used: immunoSEQ multiplex PCR; TCRdb lists only in-frame clones, some missing. The data show about 1.9 million clones, over 85% seen once. Per the germline V gene, CDR1 is LNHDA and CDR2 is SQIVND (reference sequence). The CDR3 extends over 15 amino acids. Trimming removed 7 bases at V and 0 bases at J, with 12 bases between. General observations from the study: How much donors shared clonotypes was expected to be affected by sequencing depth.

The receptor's source is a man between 18 and 35 years old in good health. Some clones in this sample may be carry-over from other donors' samples. The chain employs TRBV19 and TRBJ2-2, with D unclear. Material: naive CD8+ T cells from PBMCs. CDR3 nucleotides: TGTGCCAGTAAGGGTGCAGACGCGAACACCGGGGAGCTGTTTTTT. The encoded protein is CASKGADANTGELFF.